This T cell receptor beta chain derives from a study of Ad26.COV2.S vaccination and SARS-CoV-2 variants (dated by TCRdb to the early 2020s). Background for the entire study: Vaccine-arm donors came from COV1001, a multicentre, randomized, double-blind, placebo-controlled phase I-IIa trial of Ad26.COV2.S in healthy adults. Throughout the experiments and outcome assessment, investigators stayed blinded to trial group allocation. Dosing of Ad26.COV2.S was intramuscular, at either 5x10^10 or 1x10^11 viral particles, delivered as one shot or as two shots spaced 56 days apart. The TCR-sequenced set comprised around 32 samples: some 20 Ad26.COV2.S vaccine recipients, 5 placebo recipients and 8 SARS-CoV-2 convalescent individuals. Sequencing of the TCRbeta repertoire served to evaluate the specificity and breadth of SARS-CoV-2-reactive T cell receptors following Ad26.COV2.S vaccination. Trial participants were randomized into five groups of five, in which low-dose or high-dose Ad26.COV2.S was given once or twice, or placebo was given on both occasions.

The immunoSEQ Assay was used to sequence TCRbeta CDR3 regions. After extraction, genomic DNA underwent amplification by bias-controlled multiplex PCR, followed by high-throughput sequencing. The published analysis was carried out like this. Collapsing and filtering of sequences were performed to quantify the absolute abundance of each unique TCRbeta CDR3 region. T cell fraction was estimated by normalizing TCRbeta template counts to usable DNA, with usable DNA measured through amplification of reference genes found in all nucleated cells. Repertoire TCRs were annotated as SARS-CoV-2-specific by exact matching of V gene, CDR3 amino acid sequence and J gene to a known reactive TCR set. The reference SARS-CoV-2 TCR set came from MIRA and was filtered for enrichment in COVID-19-positive ImmuneCODE repertoires, removing public or cross-reactive TCRs. Drawing on the MIRA antigens, annotated TCRs were analysed further at the level of specific ORF or position within ORF. Breadth was defined as the number of annotated unique rearrangements divided by the total number of unique productive rearrangements, and depth was defined as the summed frequency of the annotated unique rearrangements. Two-sided Wilcoxon rank-sum tests were used to compare TCR breadth between groups. The source is immuneACCESS, and TCRdb retained only in-frame sequences with V and J called. Part of the clones is not carried over; for the studies checked, unresolved V genes explain less than half of this, and the remainder is unexplained. V and J calls and clone size come straight from that table; D and trimming were deduced from the DNA. Within this sample are around 270,000 clones, with 87% of them counted one time only. Of the sample, less than 3.5% falls within the top ten clones.

In the case of this clone: Its antigen is still unknown. Base qualities are missing; no much larger clone stands one base away.

Taken from cysteine to phenylalanine, the CDR3 has 17 residues. Only the CDR3 DNA stays, 51 bases, in frame from base 1. Trimming removed 5 bases from V and 3 bases from J; the gene matches leave 11 bases unexplained. Based on the germline V gene, the CDR1 and CDR2 sequences are SGHTA and FQGNSA. The treatment or condition label on this specimen signifies: approximately 18 received Ad26.COV2.S at low or high dose, single or two shots; roughly 5 received placebo; per-sample allocation not given. Repertoires of vaccine and placebo recipients were sequenced from samples collected on day 63 after the first injection. In Cohort 1b, some 25 adults aged 18-55 years were enrolled at a single site in Boston, USA, between 29 July and 7 August 2020. Ad26.COV2.S was a replication-incompetent adenovirus type 26 vector expressing a prefusion-stabilized SARS-CoV-2 spike protein from the original Wuhan strain. Overall study outcomes, separate from this receptor: Ad26.COV2.S recipients had higher spike-specific TCR breadth than placebo recipients (P = 0.0014). After vaccination, spike-specific CD8+ and CD4+ T cell responses were reported to show substantial breadth. Comparing responses between vaccine doses or regimens was not something the study was powered to do. The authors noted that total T cell responses may have been underestimated by the TCR breadth and depth analyses. Comparable non-spike TCR breadth was observed between vaccine and placebo recipients, consistent with only spike being contained in the vaccine.

Sequenced material: peripheral blood, taken in a trial of Ad26.COV2.S vaccine versus placebo. The chain employs TRBV7-2 and TRBJ2-1; 9 bases in the junction line up with TRBD1. The sequence was obtained from a person between 18 and 65 years old who received the Ad26.COV2.S COVID-19 vaccine or a placebo. The base sequence is TGTGCCAGCAGCACCCCTTACCGGGACAGGGACTACAATGAGCAGTTCTTC. It specifies CASSTPYRDRDYNEQFF.